This T cell receptor beta chain is from a study of OX40 agonist ivuxolimab in advanced cancers. Turning to the study itself: Enrolled patients in dose escalation had cancers that were hepatocellular carcinoma, melanoma, renal cell or head and neck cancer.

Study-wide findings and caveats: Compared with others, partial responders at 0.1-3.0 mg/kg displayed clonal expansion among the lowest.

Profiled with immunoSEQ multiplex PCR; TCRdb holds only in-frame clones, not every one. The sample has 80,000 to 100,000 clones, approximately 90% seen once; the top ten hold roughly 0.8%. A single count supports this clone. Its matching antigen is unknown. Looked up from germline, CDR1 is SNHLY and CDR2 is FYNNEI. This CDR3 is 13 amino acids long. After removal of 6 bases from V and 7 bases from J, the junction contained 8 bases not matched to a gene. The sequence came from an adult with an advanced solid tumor such as melanoma, head and neck, liver or kidney cancer. The chain uses TRBV2 and TRBJ1-1; 7 nucleotides align to TRBD1. The specimen comprised CD4+ or CD8+ T cells sorted from blood, sampled in a trial of the OX40 agonist ivuxolimab. CDR3 bases: TGTGCCAGCAGCGGCGAGGGGGCCGGTGAAGCTTTCTTT. Its translation: CASSGEGAGEAFF.